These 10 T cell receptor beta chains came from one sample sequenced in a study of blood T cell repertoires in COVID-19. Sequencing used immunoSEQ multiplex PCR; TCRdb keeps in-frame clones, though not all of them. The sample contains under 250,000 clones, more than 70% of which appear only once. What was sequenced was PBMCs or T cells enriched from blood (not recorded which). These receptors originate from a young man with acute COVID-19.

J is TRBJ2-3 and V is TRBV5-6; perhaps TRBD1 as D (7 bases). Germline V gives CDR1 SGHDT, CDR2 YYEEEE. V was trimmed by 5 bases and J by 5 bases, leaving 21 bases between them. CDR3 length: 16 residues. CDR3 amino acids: CASRGLGQGGRDTQYF. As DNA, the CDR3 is TGTGCCAGCAGGGGCCTTGGCCAGGGGGGTAGAGATACGCAGTATTTT.

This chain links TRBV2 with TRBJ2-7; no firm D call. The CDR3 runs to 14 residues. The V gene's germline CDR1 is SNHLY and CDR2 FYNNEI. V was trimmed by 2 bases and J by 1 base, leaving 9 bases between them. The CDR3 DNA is TGTGCCAGCAGTGAACGGTTCTTTTCCTACGAGCAGTACTTC. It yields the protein CASSERFFSYEQYF.

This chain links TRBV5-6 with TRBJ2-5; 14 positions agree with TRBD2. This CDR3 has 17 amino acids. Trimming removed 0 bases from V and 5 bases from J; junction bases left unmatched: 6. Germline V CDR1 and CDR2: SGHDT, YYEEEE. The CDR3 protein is CASSLGRLAGGLETQYF. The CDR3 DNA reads TGTGCCAGCAGCTTGGGAAGACTAGCGGGGGGGCTGGAGACCCAGTACTTC.

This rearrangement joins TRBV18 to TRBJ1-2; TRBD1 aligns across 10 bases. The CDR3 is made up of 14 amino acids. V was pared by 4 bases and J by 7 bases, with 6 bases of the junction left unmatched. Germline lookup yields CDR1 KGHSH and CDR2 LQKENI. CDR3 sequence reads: CASSQDRGTVGYTF. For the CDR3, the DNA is TGTGCCAGCTCACAGGACAGGGGGACCGTTGGCTACACCTTC.

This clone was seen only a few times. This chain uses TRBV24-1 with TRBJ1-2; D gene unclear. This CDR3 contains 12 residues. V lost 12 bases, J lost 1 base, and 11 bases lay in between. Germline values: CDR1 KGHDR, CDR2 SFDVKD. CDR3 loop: CAAREINYGYTF. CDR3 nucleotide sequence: TGTGCCGCAAGGGAGATTAACTATGGCTACACCTTC.

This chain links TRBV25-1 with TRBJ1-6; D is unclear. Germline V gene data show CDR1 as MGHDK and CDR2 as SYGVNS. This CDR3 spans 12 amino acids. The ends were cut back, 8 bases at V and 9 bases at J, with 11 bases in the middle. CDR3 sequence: CASAFLSSPLHF. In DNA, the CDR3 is TGTGCCAGCGCTTTTTTGAGTTCACCCCTCCACTTT.

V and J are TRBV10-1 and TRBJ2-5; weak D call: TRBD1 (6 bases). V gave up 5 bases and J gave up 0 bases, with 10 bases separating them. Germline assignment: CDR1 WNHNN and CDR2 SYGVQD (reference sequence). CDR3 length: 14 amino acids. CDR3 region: CASSPGQNQETQYF. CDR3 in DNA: TGCGCCAGCAGTCCTGGACAGAACCAAGAGACCCAGTACTTC.

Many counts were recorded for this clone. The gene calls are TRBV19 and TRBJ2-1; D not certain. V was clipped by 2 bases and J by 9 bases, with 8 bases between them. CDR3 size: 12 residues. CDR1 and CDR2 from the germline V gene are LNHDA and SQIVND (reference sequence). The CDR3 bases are TGTGCCAGTAGTATATCGCTGAGTGAGCAGTTCTTC. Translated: CASSISLSEQFF.

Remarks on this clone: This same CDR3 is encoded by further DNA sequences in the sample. This CDR3 is CASSPGGTEAFF. For the CDR3, the DNA is TGTGCCAGCAGCCCAGGGGGGACTGAAGCTTTCTTT. This chain connects TRBV7-9 to TRBJ1-1, with TRBD1 matching 7 bases. CDR3 length equals 12 residues. Trimming cost V 5 bases and J 5 bases; bases outside gene matches: 2. Germline assignment: CDR1 SEHNR and CDR2 FQNEAQ (reference sequence). The entire variable domain, with the rest obtained from reference TRBV7-9 and TRBJ1-1, is as follows: DTGVSQNPRHKITKRGQNVTFRCDPISEHNRLYWYRQTLGQGPEFLTYFQNEAQLEKSRLLSDRFSAERPKGSFSTLEIQRTEQGDSAMYLCASSPGGTEAFFGQGTRLTVV.

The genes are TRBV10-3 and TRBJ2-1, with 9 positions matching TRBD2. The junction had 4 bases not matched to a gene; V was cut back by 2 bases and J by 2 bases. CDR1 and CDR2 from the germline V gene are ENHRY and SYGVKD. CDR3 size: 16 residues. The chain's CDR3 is CAISEQGTSPYNEQFF. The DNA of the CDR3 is TGTGCCATCAGTGAGCAGGGGACTAGCCCCTACAATGAGCAGTTCTTC.